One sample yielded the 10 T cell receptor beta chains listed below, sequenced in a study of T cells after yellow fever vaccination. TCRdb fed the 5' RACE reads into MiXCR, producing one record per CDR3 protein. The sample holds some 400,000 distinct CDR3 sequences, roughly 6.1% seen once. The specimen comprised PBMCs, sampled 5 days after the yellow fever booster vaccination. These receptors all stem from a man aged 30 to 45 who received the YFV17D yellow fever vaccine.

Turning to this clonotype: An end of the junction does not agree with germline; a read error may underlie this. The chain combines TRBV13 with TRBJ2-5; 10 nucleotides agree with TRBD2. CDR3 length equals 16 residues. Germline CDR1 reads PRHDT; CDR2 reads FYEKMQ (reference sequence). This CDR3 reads CCSSPGLAVYQETQYF. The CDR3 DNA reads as TGCTGCAGCAGCCCTGGACTAGCGGTCTACCAAGAGACCCAGTACTTC.

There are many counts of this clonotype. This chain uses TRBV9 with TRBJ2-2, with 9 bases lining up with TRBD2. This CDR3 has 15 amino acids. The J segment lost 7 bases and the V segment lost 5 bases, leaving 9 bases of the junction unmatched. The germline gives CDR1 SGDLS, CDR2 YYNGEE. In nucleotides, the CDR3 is TGTGCCAGCAGAAGATTAGCGGGAGTGGACGGGGAGCTGTTTTTT. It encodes CASRRLAGVDGELFF.

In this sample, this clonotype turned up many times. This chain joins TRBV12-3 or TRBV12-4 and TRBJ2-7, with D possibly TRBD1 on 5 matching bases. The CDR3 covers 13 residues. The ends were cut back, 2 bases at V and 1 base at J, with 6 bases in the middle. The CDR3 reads CASSLQGSYEQYF. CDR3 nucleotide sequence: TGTGCCAGCAGTTTACAGGGTTCCTACGAGCAGTACTTC.

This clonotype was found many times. This CDR3 reads CASKKYQGGTGTGELFF. CDR3 coding DNA: TGTGCCAGCAAAAAATACCAGGGGGGCACTGGTACCGGGGAGCTGTTTTTT. This chain joins TRBV19 and TRBJ2-2; D may be TRBD1 (7 bases). CDR1 is LNHDA and CDR2 is SQIVND in the germline V gene (reference sequence). V gave up 9 bases and J gave up 5 bases, with 25 bases separating them. The CDR3 is 17 amino acids.

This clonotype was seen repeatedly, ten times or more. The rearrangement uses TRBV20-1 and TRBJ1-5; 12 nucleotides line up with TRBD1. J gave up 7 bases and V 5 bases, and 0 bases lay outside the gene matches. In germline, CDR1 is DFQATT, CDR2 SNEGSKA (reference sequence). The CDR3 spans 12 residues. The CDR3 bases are TGCAGTGCTGGGACAGGGGGCCAGCCCCAGCATTTT. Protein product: CSAGTGGQPQHF.

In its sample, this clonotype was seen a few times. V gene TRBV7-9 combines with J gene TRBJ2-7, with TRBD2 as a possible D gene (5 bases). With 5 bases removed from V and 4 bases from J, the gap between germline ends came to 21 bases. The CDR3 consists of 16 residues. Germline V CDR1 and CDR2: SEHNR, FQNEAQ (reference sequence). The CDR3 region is CASSPAMWVRGYEQYF. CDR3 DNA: TGTGCCAGCAGCCCCGCGATGTGGGTACGGGGATACGAGCAGTACTTC.

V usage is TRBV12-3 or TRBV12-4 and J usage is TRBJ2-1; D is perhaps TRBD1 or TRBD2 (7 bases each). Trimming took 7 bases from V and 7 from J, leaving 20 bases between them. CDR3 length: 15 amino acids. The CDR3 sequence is CASTPRGRASNEQFF. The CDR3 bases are TGTGCCAGCACGCCCAGGGGGAGGGCAAGTAATGAGCAGTTCTTC.

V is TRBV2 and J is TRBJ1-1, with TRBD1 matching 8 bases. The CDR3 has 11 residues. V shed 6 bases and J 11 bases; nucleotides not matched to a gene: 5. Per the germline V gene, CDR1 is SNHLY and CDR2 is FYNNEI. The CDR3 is CASRSDRGAFF. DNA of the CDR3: TGTGCCAGCAGATCAGACAGGGGTGCTTTCTTT.

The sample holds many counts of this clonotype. The CDR3 DNA reads as TGTGCCAGCAGCCAGGTTGACGGTTACGGGCAGTTCTTC. Protein: CASSQVDGYGQFF. The chain joins TRBV7-2 to TRBJ2-1, with D hard to call. Germline assignment: CDR1 SGHTA and CDR2 FQGNSA. The CDR3 has 13 amino acids. V lost 5 bases to trimming and J lost 12 bases, with 17 bases between them.

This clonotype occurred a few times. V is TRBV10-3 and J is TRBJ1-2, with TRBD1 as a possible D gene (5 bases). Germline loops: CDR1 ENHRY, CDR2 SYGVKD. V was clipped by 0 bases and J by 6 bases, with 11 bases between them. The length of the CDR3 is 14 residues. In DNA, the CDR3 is TGTGCCATCAGTGAGTCAGGGGATTCGAATGGCTACACCTTC. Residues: CAISESGDSNGYTF.